This TCR beta chain was retrieved from a study of identical twins. MiXCR, run by TCRdb on the 5' RACE reads, gives a single entry per CDR3 protein. This table has over 600,000 distinct CDR3 sequences, roughly 20% appearing once. Germline loops: CDR1 MNHEY, CDR2 SVGAGI. Trimming took 4 bases from V and 3 from J, leaving 13 bases between them. The CDR3 has 14 residues. This clonotype showed up just a few times. This sample also belongs to another study, concerning T cells expressing NK-cell markers.

What was sequenced was PBMCs. This chain connects TRBV6-5 to TRBJ2-7; D is unresolved. The TCR comes from a woman aged 18-29 years in good health. CDR3 loop: CASSFSPLIYEQYF. DNA for the CDR3: TGTGCCAGCAGTTTTTCCCCACTGATCTACGAGCAGTACTTC.